This T cell receptor (beta chain) was observed in a study of metastatic and nonmetastatic thyroid tumors. Across the study: Comparative analysis of repertoires was undertaken across blood and tumor or nodule tissue obtained from malignant and benign thyroid patients.

On this clone: The target antigen is unknown.

The authors' processing: CDR3 differences across clinicopathological groups were used to build a distant-metastasis classifier for papillary thyroid cancer. MiXCR was used by TCRdb to re-call the PCR reads. The V and J calls follow TCRdb's processing rather than the paper's. The table includes about 20,000 clones, under 25% detected once. J was trimmed by 8 bases and V by 4 bases; bases with no gene match: 15. The CDR3 is 15 residues long. Germline V CDR1 and CDR2: SGHKS, YYEKEE (reference sequence). Before thyroid surgery, none of the patients had received any treatment. General study results and limits: It was reportedly found that TCR beta diversity was significantly higher in malignant thyroid tumors than in benign nodules, a difference seen in both blood and tumor samples.

The rearrangement joins TRBV5-5 to TRBJ2-7; TRBD2 agrees at 7 bases. The TCR originated in a female donor with papillary thyroid cancer or a benign thyroid nodule (not recorded which). Some clones in this sample may be carry-over from other donors' samples. Sequencing was carried out using adjacent normal tissue. The DNA for the CDR3 is TGTGCCAGCAGCCGACTAGCCGGAGGTCGGGGCAAGCAGTACTTC. Amino acids: CASSRLAGGRGKQYF.